This T cell receptor beta chain was captured in a study of T cells in Graves' hyperthyroidism and ophthalmopathy. Amplification targeted TCR beta CDR3 regions from RNA transcripts. The HTBI primer set drove a first-round RT-PCR of the TCR CDR3. TCRdb redid the calling of the multiplex PCR reads with MiXCR, one entry per CDR3 protein. The sample consists of under 250,000 distinct CDR3 sequences, about 15% of them appearing once. Overall study results and limits: Blood also held most thyroid clonotypes expanded beyond 0.001.

This clonotype showed up many times. What it recognizes is unknown. The CDR3 is made up of 21 amino acids. In germline, CDR1 is MNHEY, CDR2 SMNVEV (reference sequence). The V gene lost 5 bases and the J gene lost 3 bases, with 34 bases spanning the gap. V and J are TRBV27 and TRBJ1-1; TRBD1 is a possible D gene (5 bases). Specimen: blood. The clonotype comes from a man aged 45-60 years with Graves' hyperthyroidism. The CDR3 is CASSPLFYRSRGLWLDTEAFF. CDR3 DNA sequence: TGTGCCAGCAGTCCCCTTTTCTATCGGTCAAGGGGTCTATGGTTGGACACTGAAGCTTTCTTT.